This T cell receptor (beta chain) was identified in a study of T cells in Graves' hyperthyroidism and ophthalmopathy. RNA transcripts served as the template for amplifying TCR beta CDR3 regions. First-round RT-PCR with HTBI primers amplified the TCR CDR3 region. TCRdb processed the multiplex PCR reads anew with MiXCR; each CDR3 protein has one entry. The table has 600,000 to 650,000 distinct CDR3 sequences, about a fifth seen once. V dropped 4 bases and J dropped 1; count of bases not matched to a gene: 3. Germline V gives CDR1 ENHRY, CDR2 SYGVKD. This CDR3 comprises 15 residues. Sequenced sample: blood. This sequence originates from a man aged 30-40 years with Graves' ophthalmopathy. The chain is built from TRBV10-3 and TRBJ2-2; 7 bases line up with TRBD2. CDR3 loop: CAISAKRENTGELFF. In nucleotides, the CDR3 is TGTGCCATCAGTGCTAAGCGGGAGAACACCGGGGAGCTGTTTTTT.